This entry features one TCR beta chain sequence. Antigen specificity is unknown. Random hexamers served to reverse transcribe roughly 0.5 to 1 ug RNA. Using its own MiXCR run on the immunoSEQ multiplex PCR reads, TCRdb lists one record per CDR3 protein. The repertoire holds some 160,000 distinct CDR3 sequences, with 95% as singletons. This specimen comes from a study of CD8 T cells in Susac syndrome. Study overall: Patients with Susac syndrome were therapy-naive, on corticosteroids, or on intravenous immunoglobulin alone at blood draw.

The CDR3 is made up of 15 amino acids. V lost 3 bases and J lost 1, with 11 bases in between. The germline V gene has CDR1 SGHAT and CDR2 FQNNGV. General study points: It was acknowledged in the study that its TCR sequencing and HLA analysis involved a relatively small number of individuals.

Fulfillment of recently defined diagnostic criteria for definite or probable disease was shown by the patients with Susac syndrome. This clonotype was obtained from a human donor with Susac syndrome. The V gene is TRBV11-2, the J gene TRBJ2-3; either TRBD1 or TRBD2 may fit D (5 bases each). The sample was CD4+ T cells from PBMCs. The CDR3 nucleotides read TGTGCCAGCAGCTTCGACCGGGACGGCACAGATACGCAGTATTTT. Protein sequence: CASSFDRDGTDTQYF.